This record covers a single TCR beta chain. This entry comes from a study of cytomegalovirus exposure and HLA in healthy donors. This table comes from immunoSEQ multiplex PCR, and its TCRdb copy is limited to in-frame clones, with some not included. The sample gives around 350,000 clones, 86% of which show up once; roughly 0.8% is in the top ten. There are 13 residues in the CDR3. Germline values: CDR1 MNHEY, CDR2 SVGAGI. V lost 0 bases and J 2 bases, leaving 5 bases between the germline ends. This sequence joins TRBV6-5 and TRBJ2-7, with D unclear. Source material: PBMCs. The clonotype was recovered from a woman younger than 35 in good health and CMV-seronegative. CDR3 region: CASSYSNTYEQYF. The CDR3, as DNA: TGTGCCAGCAGTTACTCGAACACCTACGAGCAGTACTTC.